The present T cell receptor beta chain was sequenced within a study of T cells in Graves' hyperthyroidism and ophthalmopathy. The sample holds a few counts of this clonotype. Germline-derived CDR1 and CDR2 are DFQATT and SNEGSKA (reference sequence). Trimming left V 4 bases short and J 2 bases short, with 12 bases between. The CDR3 totals 14 residues. Researchers took RNA transcripts and amplified the TCR beta CDR3 regions from them. The study used the HTBI primer set for a first-round RT-PCR of the TCR CDR3. One entry per CDR3 protein, called by TCRdb with MiXCR from the multiplex PCR reads. In the table there are 450,000 to 500,000 distinct CDR3 sequences, about 20% of which are singletons.

The V and J genes are TRBV20-1 and TRBJ1-5, with TRBD1 as a possible D gene (5 bases). The receptor was isolated from a woman in her 70s with Graves' ophthalmopathy. The source material was blood. CDR3 nucleotide sequence: TGCAGTGCTACCCCCTCGGGGGGCAATCAGCCCCAGCATTTT. Encoded protein: CSATPSGGNQPQHF.